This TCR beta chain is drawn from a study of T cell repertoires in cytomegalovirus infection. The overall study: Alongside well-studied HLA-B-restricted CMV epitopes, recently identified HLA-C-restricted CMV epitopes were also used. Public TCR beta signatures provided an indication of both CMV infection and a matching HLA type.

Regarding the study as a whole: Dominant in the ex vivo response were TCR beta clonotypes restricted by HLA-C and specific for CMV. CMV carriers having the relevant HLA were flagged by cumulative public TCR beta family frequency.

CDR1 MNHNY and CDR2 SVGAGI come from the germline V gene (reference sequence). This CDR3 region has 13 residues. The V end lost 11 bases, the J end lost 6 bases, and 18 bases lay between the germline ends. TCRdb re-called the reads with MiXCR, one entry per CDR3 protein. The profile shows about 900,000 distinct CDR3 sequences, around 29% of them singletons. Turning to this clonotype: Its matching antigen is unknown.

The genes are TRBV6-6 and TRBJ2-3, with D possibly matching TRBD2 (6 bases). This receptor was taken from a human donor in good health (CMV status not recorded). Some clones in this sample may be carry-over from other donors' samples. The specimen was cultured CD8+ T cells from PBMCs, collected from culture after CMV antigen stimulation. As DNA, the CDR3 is TGTGCCGGCACCGGGACTCCGTGGGATACGCAGTATTTT. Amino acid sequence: CAGTGTPWDTQYF.